Given below is one T cell receptor beta chain in context. A much larger clone is a single base away; this may be a read error. A second PCR, run for about 7 to 11 cycles, used a sample-barcoded 5' primer plus a J-beta primer mix. In TCRdb, the 5' RACE reads were re-called with MiXCR into one record per CDR3 protein. The sample shows about 1.8 million distinct CDR3 sequences, about 49% of them seen only once. This record belongs to a study of blood T cells in healthy people across ages. Individuals who donated were healthy Caucasians from Russia aged roughly 6 to 90. Trimming stripped 0 bases from V and 0 bases from J, with 10 bases between. The germline V gene has CDR1 DFQATT and CDR2 SNEGSKA (reference sequence). There are 15 residues in the CDR3.

Sample: blood. The chain employs TRBV20-1 and TRBJ2-3; perhaps TRBD2 as D (5 bases). This TCR was recovered from a middle-aged woman in good health. CDR3 loop: CSARDWRRSTDTQYF. DNA of the CDR3: TGCAGTGCTAGAGATTGGCGGAGGAGCACAGATACGCAGTATTTT.